The 21 T cell receptor beta chains below were found in one sample sequenced in a study of blood T cells in healthy people across ages. PCR was performed a second time for about 7 to 12 cycles using a sample-barcoded 5' primer and a J-beta primer mix. TCRdb re-called the 5' RACE reads with MiXCR, one entry per CDR3 protein. The sample holds hundreds of thousands of distinct CDR3 sequences, roughly 56% seen once. Material for sequencing was blood. Receptors were obtained from a man aged 35 to 55 in good health.

CDR3 nucleotide sequence: TGTGCCAGCAGCTTAACAGGAACCTACAATGAGCAGTTCTTC. This translates into CASSLTGTYNEQFF. V gene TRBV7-6 combines with J gene TRBJ2-1; maybe TRBD1 (5 bases). CDR1 is SGHVS, CDR2 FNYEAQ, per germline. The CDR3 extends over 14 amino acids. The V and J ends lost 2 bases and 2 bases respectively, with 7 bases between them.

The chain is built from TRBV6-2 or TRBV6-3 and TRBJ2-7; 9 nucleotides line up with TRBD1. Germline loops: CDR1 MNHEY, CDR2 SVGEGT. The CDR3 spans 18 residues. With V trimmed by 7 bases and J by 3 bases, 19 bases remained unmatched. The CDR3 reads CASNDPGQGLSVDYEQYF. The CDR3 nucleotides are TGTGCCAGCAACGACCCGGGACAGGGCCTTTCTGTTGACTACGAGCAGTACTTC.

The rearrangement uses TRBV7-9 and TRBJ2-5, with TRBD2 identical over 15 bases. The CDR3 loop spans 18 amino acids. The V and J ends lost 4 bases and 2 bases, in that order; junction bases with no gene match: 8. Germline CDR1 and CDR2: SEHNR and FQNEAQ (reference sequence). The CDR3 sequence is CASSSPRTSGRGQETQYF. The CDR3 DNA reads TGTGCCAGCAGCTCCCCCCGGACTAGCGGGAGGGGTCAAGAGACCCAGTACTTC.

This chain connects TRBV12-3 or TRBV12-4 to TRBJ2-7; weak D call: TRBD1 (7 bases). Trimming stripped 5 bases from V and 4 bases from J, with 18 bases between. CDR3 size: 15 residues. CDR3 sequence: CASSPGGTLGYEQYF. CDR3 nucleotide sequence: TGTGCCAGCAGTCCAGGGGGGACTTTGGGGTACGAGCAGTACTTC.

This clonotype was counted once. The rearrangement links TRBV20-1 to TRBJ1-5, with D perhaps matching TRBD1 (5 bases). Germline CDR1 and CDR2: DFQATT and SNEGSKA (reference sequence). The CDR3 spans 13 residues. With 5 bases removed from V and 6 bases from J, the gap between germline ends came to 14 bases. The CDR3 is CSAARASGQPQHF. The CDR3 coding sequence is TGCAGTGCTGCCAGGGCCAGTGGTCAGCCCCAGCATTTT.

Of note for this clonotype: This sequence may be a read error, since a much larger clone differs from it by one base. The chain couples TRBV29-1 to TRBJ2-1, with D uncertain. The better agreement between TRBJ2-7 and the DNA end casts doubt on the J call. The CDR3 runs to 11 residues. CDR1 and CDR2 from the germline V gene are SQVTM and ANQGSEA. CDR3 DNA: TGCGGCGTTGAGAAATTCTACGAGCAGTACTTC. Translation gives CGVEKFYEQYF.

In this sample, this clonotype turned up a few times. The chain employs TRBV9 and TRBJ2-1; D remains ambiguous. Germline loops: CDR1 SGDLS, CDR2 YYNGEE. V lost 5 bases and J 9 bases, leaving 12 bases between the germline ends. This CDR3 has 12 amino acids. CDR3 DNA: TGTGCCAGCAGATCCCCCAGAGGTGAGCAGTTCTTC. Translated: CASRSPRGEQFF.

This rearrangement joins TRBV28 to TRBJ1-5; TRBD1 agrees at 8 bases. V lost 9 bases and J lost 9; bases outside the gene matches: 13. CDR3 size: 14 residues. CDR1 MDHEN and CDR2 SYDVKM come from the germline V gene. CDR3 sequence (DNA): TGTGCCAGTCAAGGGACAGGCGAGGGTTTGCCCCAGCATTTT. Its translation is CASQGTGEGLPQHF.

This chain uses TRBV11-3 with TRBJ2-3; the match to TRBD1 covers 9 bases. V lost 1 base to trimming and J lost 6 bases; unmatched junction nucleotides: 2. Germline-derived CDR1 and CDR2 are SGHNT and YENEEA. This CDR3 is built from 14 residues. The CDR3 bases are TGTGCCAGCAGCTTAGTACAGGGGGCCGATACGCAGTATTTT. Translating gives CASSLVQGADTQYF.

The chain links TRBV20-1 to TRBJ2-7; unclear D gene. V lost 6 bases and J lost 2, with 14 bases in between. Germline-derived CDR1 and CDR2 are DFQATT and SNEGSKA (reference sequence). The CDR3 length is 13 residues. The CDR3 nucleotides read TGCAGTGCGAGTCTGACCCGGGCCTACGAGCAGTACTTC. As protein: CSASLTRAYEQYF.

This clonotype was counted between two and nine times. The chain combines TRBV5-1 with TRBJ2-6; no reliable D call. CDR1 and CDR2 from the germline V gene are SGHRS and YFSETQ. This CDR3 is built from 15 residues. Trimming left V 2 bases short and J 1 base short, with 7 bases between. CDR3 coding DNA: TGCGCCAGCAGCTTAACAGCATCTGGGGCCAACGTCCTGACTTTC. Its translation: CASSLTASGANVLTF. Full variable domain (outside the CDR3, taken from reference TRBV5-1 and TRBJ2-6): KAGVTQTPRYLIKTRGQQVTLSCSPISGHRSVSWYQQTPGQGLQFLFEYFSETQRNKGNFPGRFSGRQFSNSRSEMNVSTLELGDSALYLCASSLTASGANVLTFGAGSRLTVL.

The J gene is TRBJ2-1, the V gene TRBV10-3; the match to TRBD2 covers 8 bases. The J call may be mistaken, given a closer DNA end match to TRBJ2-7. Per germline, CDR1 ENHRY and CDR2 SYGVKD. The CDR3 contains 15 residues. CDR3 DNA sequence: TGTGCCATCAGTTATATGACTAGCGCCCACAATGAGCAGTACTTC. The encoded protein is CAISYMTSAHNEQYF.

V gene TRBV28 combines with J gene TRBJ1-2; no clear D gene. Deletions cut 6 bases from V and 6 bases from J, with 17 bases between. The germline V gene encodes CDR1 MDHEN and CDR2 SYDVKM. The CDR3 runs 14 residues. The DNA for the CDR3 is TGTGCCAGCAGGTCGGAAGAAAGGGTTCATGGCTACACCTTC. It encodes CASRSEERVHGYTF.

The chain combines TRBV10-3 with TRBJ1-2; perhaps TRBD1 as D (5 bases). The CDR3 has 12 amino acids. Trimming cost V 2 bases and J 10 bases, with 11 bases left between them. CDR1 and CDR2 (germline): ENHRY, SYGVKD. The chain's CDR3 is CAISEGDGDYTF. CDR3 in DNA: TGTGCCATCAGTGAGGGGGACGGTGACTACACCTTC.

This chain joins TRBV7-9 and TRBJ2-1; no clear D gene. Germline lookup yields CDR1 SEHNR and CDR2 FQNEAQ (reference sequence). Trimming stripped 3 bases from V and 5 bases from J, with 8 bases between. CDR3 length: 13 residues. Written as DNA, the CDR3 is TGTGCCAGCAGCTTTATCCGGGACAATGAGCAGTTCTTC. Translation gives CASSFIRDNEQFF.

The V and J genes are TRBV2 and TRBJ1-6; D is undetermined. The CDR3 has 13 residues. Germline loops: CDR1 SNHLY, CDR2 FYNNEI. Trimming took 2 bases from V and 9 from J, leaving 8 bases between them. CDR3 region: CASSEYEVSPLHF. The CDR3 DNA reads TGTGCCAGCAGTGAATATGAAGTTTCACCCCTCCACTTT.

The rearrangement joins TRBV7-9 to TRBJ1-2, with D possibly being TRBD1 (6 bases). CDR1 and CDR2 from the germline V gene are SEHNR and FQNEAQ (reference sequence). CDR3 length equals 16 residues. V was shortened by 4 bases and J by 6 bases, with 21 bases between the two germline ends. Written as DNA, the CDR3 is TGTGCCAGCAGCTCCGTTACGGGGGGCCAGGGCCATGGCTACACCTTC. Protein: CASSSVTGGQGHGYTF.

The chain combines TRBV12-3 or TRBV12-4 with TRBJ1-5; D uncertain. Between the trimmed V and J ends, which lost 1 base and 4 bases, there was a span of 11 bases. The CDR3 is 15 amino acids. CDR3 region: CASSLESGGNQPQHF. CDR3 sequence (DNA): TGTGCCAGCAGTTTAGAGAGCGGAGGGAATCAGCCCCAGCATTTT.

This clonotype was seen only once. The chain combines TRBV3-1 with TRBJ2-1; TRBD2 matches 10 bases. Germline loops: CDR1 LGHDT, CDR2 YNNKEL (reference sequence). J lost 7 bases, V lost 10 bases, and 4 bases had no gene match. The CDR3 is 12 amino acids. CDR3 in amino acids: CATSGSGNEQFF. The DNA of the CDR3 is TGTGCCACTAGCGGGAGTGGGAATGAGCAGTTCTTC.

This clonotype was counted only a few times. V is TRBV29-1 and J is TRBJ1-2; D is unresolved. From germline, CDR1 is SQVTM and CDR2 ANQGSEA. This CDR3 spans 12 amino acids. The V and J ends lost 1 base and 7 bases respectively, with 10 bases between them. The CDR3 coding sequence is TGCAGCGTTGAAGTCCCTGGATCTGGCTACACCTTC. Protein: CSVEVPGSGYTF.

This clonotype has a single count. The chain has TRBV7-9 and TRBJ1-2; no reliable D call. This CDR3 has 13 residues. Looked up from germline, CDR1 is SEHNR and CDR2 is FQNEAQ (reference sequence). Trimming took 5 bases from V and 4 from J, leaving 11 bases between them. The CDR3 nucleotides read TGTGCCAGCAGCGGCAACACCATCTATGGCTACACCTTC. It yields the protein CASSGNTIYGYTF.